These T cell receptor beta chains were read from a single sample in a study of cytomegalovirus exposure and HLA in healthy donors. The data were produced by immunoSEQ multiplex PCR, yet TCRdb's version contains in-frame clones alone and is incomplete. The sample table includes over 150,000 clones. The source material was PBMCs. All receptors derive from a boy younger than 18 in good health and CMV-seronegative. CDR3s include the opening cysteine and the closing phenylalanine or tryptophan. Fields, in order: CDR3 DNA, CDR3 protein, D gene, J gene, V gene. The D gene is left open where the match is weak.

CDR3 DNA: TGTGCCAGCAGCCAACGACAGTACGAGCAGTACTTC; CDR3 protein: CASSQRQYEQYF; D gene: .; J gene: TRBJ2-7; V gene: TRBV28
CDR3 DNA: TGTGCCGAGAGGGAGGTCTCTGGGGCCAACGTCCTGACTTTC; CDR3 protein: CAEREVSGANVLTF; D gene: .; J gene: TRBJ2-6; V gene: TRBV2
CDR3 DNA: TGTGCCAGCAGTTTATCCCGTGGGACAGGGGGCTATCAGCCCCAGCATTTT; CDR3 protein: CASSLSRGTGGYQPQHF; D gene: TRBD1; J gene: TRBJ1-5; V gene: TRBV28
CDR3 DNA: TGCGCCAGCAGTGAGTCCCCCCCGGGACTAGCGGGGGTTGGGAATACGCAGTATTTT; CDR3 protein: CASSESPPGLAGVGNTQYF; D gene: TRBD2; J gene: TRBJ2-3; V gene: TRBV10-1
CDR3 DNA: TGCAGCGTTGAAGAGGGACAGCCGGGGGCTTTCTTT; CDR3 protein: CSVEEGQPGAFF; D gene: TRBD1; J gene: TRBJ1-1; V gene: TRBV29-1
CDR3 DNA: TGTGCCAGCAGCTTATGGGATCTTGGGGACACTGAAAAACTGTTTTTT; CDR3 protein: CASSLWDLGDTEKLFF; D gene: .; J gene: TRBJ1-4; V gene: TRBV7-2
CDR3 DNA: TGTGCCAGCAGCCCCAGGGGGTCATATGAAGCTTTCTTT; CDR3 protein: CASSPRGSYEAFF; D gene: TRBD1; J gene: TRBJ1-1; V gene: TRBV5-6
CDR3 DNA: TGTGCCAGCAGGCCTCAGACAGGGGGTCATGGCTACACCTTC; CDR3 protein: CASRPQTGGHGYTF; D gene: TRBD1; J gene: TRBJ1-2; V gene: TRBV7-2
CDR3 DNA: TGTGCCAGTAGTATAGCGGACAGGGATAATCAGCCCCAGCATTTT; CDR3 protein: CASSIADRDNQPQHF; D gene: TRBD1; J gene: TRBJ1-5; V gene: TRBV19
CDR3 DNA: TGTGCCAGCAGCTTGGGTTTCGACTTTACTGAAGCTTTCTTT; CDR3 protein: CASSLGFDFTEAFF; D gene: .; J gene: TRBJ1-1; V gene: TRBV5-5
CDR3 DNA: TGTGCCCGGGGACAGGTTTTCCGAAACACCATATATTTT; CDR3 protein: CARGQVFRNTIYF; D gene: TRBD1; J gene: TRBJ1-3; V gene: TRBV6-5
CDR3 DNA: TGTGCCAGCAGCTCGTCCGGGACTAGCGGGGGTATCACAGATACGCAGTATTTT; CDR3 protein: CASSSSGTSGGITDTQYF; D gene: TRBD2; J gene: TRBJ2-3; V gene: TRBV7-3
CDR3 DNA: TGTGCCAGCAGCCTAGCGACCGGGACAGGGTCTTCGGCTTTCTTT; CDR3 protein: CASSLATGTGSSAFF; D gene: TRBD1; J gene: TRBJ1-1; V gene: TRBV5-6
CDR3 DNA: TGTGCCAGTAGTTTTGCGGTTAGCAATCAGCCCCAGCATTTT; CDR3 protein: CASSFAVSNQPQHF; D gene: .; J gene: TRBJ1-5; V gene: TRBV19
CDR3 DNA: TGTGCCAGCAGCCAAACACAGTTGGACTCTGGGGCCAACGTCCTGACTTTC; CDR3 protein: CASSQTQLDSGANVLTF; D gene: .; J gene: TRBJ2-6; V gene: TRBV4-2
CDR3 DNA: TGTGCCAGCAGCGTACCTCAGGGATATGCGGACACCGGGGAGCTGTTTTTT; CDR3 protein: CASSVPQGYADTGELFF; D gene: .; J gene: TRBJ2-2; V gene: TRBV9
CDR3 DNA: TGTGCCAGCAGCCGCGGGTCCTACTACGAGCAGTACTTC; CDR3 protein: CASSRGSYYEQYF; D gene: .; J gene: TRBJ2-7; V gene: TRBV7-2
CDR3 DNA: TGTGCCAGCAGTGCGAGTAGCTCCTACGAGCAGTACTTC; CDR3 protein: CASSASSSYEQYF; D gene: .; J gene: TRBJ2-7; V gene: TRBV6-1
CDR3 DNA: TGCGCCAGCAGCTACCAAAAAGACAGGGGATACGAGCAGTACTTC; CDR3 protein: CASSYQKDRGYEQYF; D gene: TRBD1; J gene: TRBJ2-7; V gene: TRBV4-1
CDR3 DNA: TGCGCCAGCAGCCAAGTGGGACAGGGTACCTACGAGCAGTACTTC; CDR3 protein: CASSQVGQGTYEQYF; D gene: TRBD1; J gene: TRBJ2-7; V gene: TRBV4-3
CDR3 DNA: TGTGCCAGCAGCTTGGCCCGAGCGGGGAGGGCAGATACGCAGTATTTT; CDR3 protein: CASSLARAGRADTQYF; D gene: TRBD2; J gene: TRBJ2-3; V gene: TRBV5-4
CDR3 DNA: TGTGCCAGCAGCTGGGGGGGCTCCACAGATACGCAGTATTTT; CDR3 protein: CASSWGGSTDTQYF; D gene: .; J gene: TRBJ2-3; V gene: TRBV7-2
CDR3 DNA: TGCGCCAGCAGCCCTCGTCGGGGGGAGCTGTTTTTT; CDR3 protein: CASSPRRGELFF; D gene: .; J gene: TRBJ2-2; V gene: TRBV4-1
CDR3 DNA: TGTGCCACCAGTTACATATCCTACAATGAGCAGTTCTTC; CDR3 protein: CATSYISYNEQFF; D gene: .; J gene: TRBJ2-1; V gene: TRBV15
CDR3 DNA: TGCGCCAGCAGCTTGGCAGCGGGGCGCTCCTACAATGAGCAGTTCTTC; CDR3 protein: CASSLAAGRSYNEQFF; D gene: TRBD2; J gene: TRBJ2-1; V gene: TRBV5-1
CDR3 DNA: TGTGCCAGCAGAGAAACGGGGTTGGAGAACAATCAGCCCCAGCATTTT; CDR3 protein: CASRETGLENNQPQHF; D gene: .; J gene: TRBJ1-5; V gene: TRBV2
CDR3 DNA: TGTGCCAGCAGTTATGGGGGGGCGATTTCGGATACGCAGTATTTT; CDR3 protein: CASSYGGAISDTQYF; D gene: .; J gene: TRBJ2-3; V gene: TRBV28
CDR3 DNA: TGTGCCAGCAGCTTTTCTGCGGGCTACGAGCAGTACTTC; CDR3 protein: CASSFSAGYEQYF; D gene: .; J gene: TRBJ2-7; V gene: TRBV7-3
CDR3 DNA: TGTGCCAGCAGCTTGGCCGGGGTCGATGAAAAACTGTTTTTT; CDR3 protein: CASSLAGVDEKLFF; D gene: .; J gene: TRBJ1-4; V gene: TRBV5-4
CDR3 DNA: TGTGCCAGCAGCGTTCCCCTAGCGGGGGGCCGGGGGGAGCAGTACTTC; CDR3 protein: CASSVPLAGGRGEQYF; D gene: TRBD2; J gene: TRBJ2-7; V gene: TRBV9
CDR3 DNA: TGTGCCAGCAGCGTCCGGCGCGGGGGTGCCTACGAGCAGTACTTC; CDR3 protein: CASSVRRGGAYEQYF; D gene: TRBD2; J gene: TRBJ2-7; V gene: TRBV6-5
CDR3 DNA: TGTGCCAGCAGCTTAGGGCCCGATGGCTACACCTTC; CDR3 protein: CASSLGPDGYTF; D gene: .; J gene: TRBJ1-2; V gene: TRBV7-9
CDR3 DNA: TGTGCCAGCAGCTTAGAGGGGATTACTGAAGCTTTCTTT; CDR3 protein: CASSLEGITEAFF; D gene: .; J gene: TRBJ1-1; V gene: TRBV7-9
CDR3 DNA: TGTGCCAGCAGCTTACTAGCGGGGGGCAACAATGAGCAGTTCTTC; CDR3 protein: CASSLLAGGNNEQFF; D gene: TRBD2; J gene: TRBJ2-1; V gene: TRBV7-8
CDR3 DNA: TGTGCCAGCACCCAGCAGGTGGGGGGTTCGATGAACACTGAAGCTTTCTTT; CDR3 protein: CASTQQVGGSMNTEAFF; D gene: .; J gene: TRBJ1-1; V gene: TRBV7-9
CDR3 DNA: TGTGCCAGCTCGAGAGCTAGCGGGCCCACAGATACGCAGTATTTT; CDR3 protein: CASSRASGPTDTQYF; D gene: TRBD2; J gene: TRBJ2-3; V gene: TRBV18
CDR3 DNA: TGCGCCAGCAGCCAGCTGACAGTCAGCGGCTACACCTTC; CDR3 protein: CASSQLTVSGYTF; D gene: .; J gene: TRBJ1-2; V gene: TRBV4-1
CDR3 DNA: TGTGCCAGCAGCTCACTTTCCCGGGACAGGGGACCAGCTAACTATGGCTACACCTTC; CDR3 protein: CASSSLSRDRGPANYGYTF; D gene: TRBD1; J gene: TRBJ1-2; V gene: TRBV11-2
CDR3 DNA: TGTGCCAGCAGGCAGACTAGCGGGGGGCTTAACACCGGGGAGCTGTTTTTT; CDR3 protein: CASRQTSGGLNTGELFF; D gene: TRBD2; J gene: TRBJ2-2; V gene: TRBV27
CDR3 DNA: TGTGCCAGCAGCGTAGGGGACACGGGCTCTGGAAACACCATATATTTT; CDR3 protein: CASSVGDTGSGNTIYF; D gene: .; J gene: TRBJ1-3; V gene: TRBV9
CDR3 DNA: TGTGCCAGCAGCTTAGCCCCCGGGACTAGCGTCGGGGATACGCAGTATTTT; CDR3 protein: CASSLAPGTSVGDTQYF; D gene: TRBD2; J gene: TRBJ2-3; V gene: TRBV7-6
CDR3 DNA: TGCGCCAGCAGCTTCGGGACTAGCGGGGCAGATACGCAGTATTTT; CDR3 protein: CASSFGTSGADTQYF; D gene: TRBD2; J gene: TRBJ2-3; V gene: TRBV4-3
CDR3 DNA: TGTGCCAGCAGTTCAGGGGGGATTAGCAATCAGCCCCAGCATTTT; CDR3 protein: CASSSGGISNQPQHF; D gene: TRBD1; J gene: TRBJ1-5; V gene: TRBV6-5
CDR3 DNA: TGTGCCAGCAGTTTCCACTCCTTCGGGGGGGAGCTGTTTTTT; CDR3 protein: CASSFHSFGGELFF; D gene: .; J gene: TRBJ2-2; V gene: TRBV28
CDR3 DNA: TGTGCCAGCATCACTAGGAGCGCAGATACGCAGTATTTT; CDR3 protein: CASITRSADTQYF; D gene: .; J gene: TRBJ2-3; V gene: TRBV6-1
CDR3 DNA: TGCGCCAGCAGCCAGGACAGGCCCCACGAGCAGTACTTC; CDR3 protein: CASSQDRPHEQYF; D gene: TRBD1; J gene: TRBJ2-7; V gene: TRBV4-3
CDR3 DNA: TGTGCCAGCACAGGCCTCTCTGGAAACACCATATATTTT; CDR3 protein: CASTGLSGNTIYF; D gene: .; J gene: TRBJ1-3; V gene: TRBV2
CDR3 DNA: TGTGCCAGCAGTTTATCTCCCTCAGGGGGATACGAGCAGTACTTC; CDR3 protein: CASSLSPSGGYEQYF; D gene: TRBD1; J gene: TRBJ2-7; V gene: TRBV27